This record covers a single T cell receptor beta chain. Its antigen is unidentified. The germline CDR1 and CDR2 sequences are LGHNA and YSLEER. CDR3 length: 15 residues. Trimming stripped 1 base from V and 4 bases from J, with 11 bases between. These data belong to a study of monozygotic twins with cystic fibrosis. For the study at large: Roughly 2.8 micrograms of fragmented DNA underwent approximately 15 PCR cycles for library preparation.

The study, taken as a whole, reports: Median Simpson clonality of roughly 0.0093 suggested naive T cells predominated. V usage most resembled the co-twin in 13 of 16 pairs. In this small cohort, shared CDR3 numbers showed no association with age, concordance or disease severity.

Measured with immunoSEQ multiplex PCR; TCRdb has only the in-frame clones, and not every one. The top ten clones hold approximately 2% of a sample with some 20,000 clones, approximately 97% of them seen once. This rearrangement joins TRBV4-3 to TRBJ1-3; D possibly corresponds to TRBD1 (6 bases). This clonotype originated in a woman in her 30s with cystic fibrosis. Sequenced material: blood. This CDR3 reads CASSQGPGAGNTIYF. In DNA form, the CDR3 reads TGCGCCAGCAGCCAAGGGCCGGGGGCCGGAAACACCATATATTTT.